A single sample gave rise to the 2 T cell receptor beta chains below, sequenced in a study of cytomegalovirus exposure and HLA in healthy donors. Only in-frame clones appear in the TCRdb table, and some are missing; sequencing was by immunoSEQ multiplex PCR. The table shows about 110,000 clones, with roughly 90% occurring only once. Sequencing was performed on PBMCs. Receptor source: a woman aged 18 to 35 in good health and CMV-seropositive.

The chain couples TRBV4-3 to TRBJ2-7, with 7 bases lining up with TRBD1. Germline trimming cut 4 bases from V and 4 bases from J; bases unmatched to any gene: 7. Germline CDR1 and CDR2: LGHNA and YSLEER. This CDR3 region has 14 residues. This CDR3 is CASSPRDRLYEQYV. CDR3 coding DNA: TGCGCCAGCAGCCCTCGGGACAGACTTTACGAGCAGTACGTC.

This clone appeared a single time. V gene TRBV6-1 combines with J gene TRBJ1-1; 9 positions match TRBD1. The CDR3 sequence is 15 residues long. Germline V gene lookup returns CDR1 MNHNS and CDR2 SASEGT. V lost 6 bases and J lost 1; bases outside the gene matches: 6. CDR3 coding DNA: TGTGCCAGCAGCCGGACAGGGGCCGCGAACACTGAAGCTTTCTTT. This codes for CASSRTGAANTEAFF.